Each of the 5 T cell receptor beta chains below was sequenced from the same sample in a study of beta chain features in type 1 diabetes (dated by TCRdb to the late 2010s). Receptor amplification or capture employed the immunoSEQ multiplex PCR assay. All of the isolated RNA was reverse transcribed with the High Capacity cDNA Reverse Transcription Kit, so expressed TCRB transcripts were sequenced. TCRdb carries this immuneACCESS record with in-frame sequences only. Its versions omit some clonotypes, under half of them owing to an unresolved V gene in the studies checked, with the rest unexplained. The sample profile shows 600,000 to 700,000 clones; about an eighth of them were found once. The ten most abundant clones make up 0.02% to 0.025% of the sample. No antigen has been assigned to these receptors. What the authors observed across the whole study: In all four CD4+ subsets, TCRB CDR3 length was moderately but significantly shorter in type 1 diabetes patients.

Sequenced: naive CD4+ T cells from blood. The sample's cell subset or site, from its label and the paper: true naive CD4+ T cells. These receptors originate from a young man with type 1 diabetes.

This chain links TRBV29-1 with TRBJ2-7; possibly TRBD2 for D (5 bases). Trimming took off 6 bases at V and 2 bases at J, with 14 bases between the two ends. There are 13 residues in the CDR3. CDR1 and CDR2 from the germline V gene are SQVTM and ANQGSEA. The CDR3 protein is CSVKRPGTYEQYF. The CDR3 DNA is TGCAGCGTCAAAAGACCGGGGACCTACGAGCAGTACTTC.

The rearrangement joins TRBV2 to TRBJ1-1; no firm D call. Per germline, CDR1 SNHLY and CDR2 FYNNEI. The CDR3 runs to 12 residues. The V gene lost 8 bases and the J gene lost 1 base, with 8 bases spanning the gap. The CDR3 sequence is CASFLPNTEAFF. The CDR3 nucleotides read TGTGCCAGCTTTCTCCCGAACACTGAAGCTTTCTTT.

This clone has more than one count but fewer than ten. The chain recombines TRBV29-1 with TRBJ2-5; TRBD1 aligns across 8 bases. Germline V CDR1 and CDR2: SQVTM, ANQGSEA. Unmatched junction bases numbered 8, after V lost 5 bases and J lost 0 bases. CDR3 length: 15 amino acids. CDR3: CSVRGGQGYQETQYF. Here the CDR3 DNA reads TGCAGCGTTCGCGGTGGACAGGGCTACCAAGAGACCCAGTACTTC.

This clone was observed a handful of times. The chain couples TRBV7-3 to TRBJ1-5, with D unclear. The CDR3 is 14 amino acids. Trimming removed 6 bases at V and 2 bases at J, with 11 bases between. From germline, CDR1 is SGHTA and CDR2 FQGTGA. CDR3 region: CASSLALGNQPQHF. CDR3 in DNA: TGTGCCAGCAGTTTGGCCCTAGGCAATCAGCCCCAGCATTTT.

This clone appeared a few times. This chain uses TRBV18 with TRBJ1-1, with D possibly matching TRBD1 (6 bases). Germline CDR1 reads KGHSH; CDR2 reads LQKENI. This CDR3 region has 15 residues. Trimming shortened V by 2 bases and J by 11 bases, and 21 bases separated the two germline ends. DNA of the CDR3: TGTGCCAGCTCACCAAACAAGGGGGATTTTAATGCGGCTTTCTTT. Protein: CASSPNKGDFNAAFF.